The clone carrying this TCR beta chain is medium-sized (0.01 to 0.1%) by share. The CDR3 contains 14 residues. Per the germline V gene, CDR1 is DFQATT and CDR2 is SNEGSKA (reference sequence). V lost 0 bases and J 3 bases, leaving 9 bases between the germline ends. TCRdb re-called the multiplex PCR reads with MiXCR, one entry per CDR3 protein. The sample carries roughly 11,000 distinct CDR3 sequences, around 36% recorded once. The data are from a study of breast tumors, draining lymph nodes, adjacent tissues. The V gene is TRBV20-1, the J gene TRBJ2-1; no reliable D call. This receptor was taken from a female donor with breast cancer. Some clones in this sample may be carry-over from other donors' samples. Sequenced input: breast tumor tissue. The CDR3 sequence: CSARDWRNYNEQFF. CDR3 nucleotide sequence: TGCAGTGCTAGAGATTGGCGGAACTACAATGAGCAGTTCTTC.